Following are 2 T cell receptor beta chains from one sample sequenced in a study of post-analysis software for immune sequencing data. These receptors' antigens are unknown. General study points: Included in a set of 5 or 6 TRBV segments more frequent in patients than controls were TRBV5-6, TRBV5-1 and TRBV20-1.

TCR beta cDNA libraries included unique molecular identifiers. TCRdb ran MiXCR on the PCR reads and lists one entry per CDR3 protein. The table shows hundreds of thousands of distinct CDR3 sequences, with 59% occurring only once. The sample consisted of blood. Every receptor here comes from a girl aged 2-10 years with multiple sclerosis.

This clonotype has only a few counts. In DNA form, the CDR3 reads TGTGCCAGCAGCTTATTTAGCGGGACTTCAACAGATGAGCAGTTCTTC. Residues: CASSLFSGTSTDEQFF. The V and J genes are TRBV7-8 and TRBJ2-1; the match to TRBD2 covers 8 bases. Trimming took 2 bases from V and 8 from J; bases not matched to a gene: 11. Looked up from germline, CDR1 is SGHVS and CDR2 is FQNEAQ. The CDR3 contains 16 residues.

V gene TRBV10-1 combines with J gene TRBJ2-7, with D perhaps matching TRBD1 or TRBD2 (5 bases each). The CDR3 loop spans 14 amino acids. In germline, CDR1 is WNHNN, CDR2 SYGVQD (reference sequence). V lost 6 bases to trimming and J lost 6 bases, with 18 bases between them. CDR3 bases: TGCGCCAGCAGGGACCCGGACGGGGCGGGCGAGCAGTACTTC. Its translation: CASRDPDGAGEQYF.